The rows below give T cell receptor beta chains drawn from one sample of a study of blood T cells in healthy people across ages. A single record per CDR3 protein comes from TCRdb applying MiXCR to the 5' RACE reads. The sample has some 1,800,000 distinct CDR3 sequences, about two fifths seen once. Sequenced material: blood. Receptors were obtained from a human donor in good health. CDR3s include the opening cysteine and the closing phenylalanine or tryptophan. The D gene is left open where the match is weak. Expanded clones get a size class; other rows say once, few or many, or leave the size out.

D gene	V gene	clone size	J gene	CDR3 DNA	CDR3 protein
-	TRBV2	few	TRBJ1-2	TGTGCCAGCAGTGGCCAGGGCTTAACCTACACCTTC	CASSGQGLTYTF
TRBD1	TRBV15	-	TRBJ2-6	TGTGCCACCAGCAGGGACAGGATCTCTGGGGCCAACGTCCTGACTTTC	CATSRDRISGANVLTF
-	TRBV5-1	-	TRBJ2-7	TGCGCCAGCAGCTTGTTCAGGGATGCCTACGAGCAGTACTTC	CASSLFRDAYEQYF
-	TRBV3-1	-	TRBJ1-5	TGTGCCAGCAGCCAAGATAGGCAGGTGGGTCAGCCCCAGCATTTT	CASSQDRQVGQPQHF
TRBD1	TRBV13	few	TRBJ2-6	TGTGCCAGCAGCTCCGGGGACAGGGTCATTTCTGGGACCAACGTCCTGACTTTC	CASSSGDRVISGTNVLTF
-	TRBV6-2/TRBV6-3	-	TRBJ2-5	TGTGCCAGCAGCTTACCCACGGACAGCTTTCAAGAGACCCAGTACTTC	CASSLPTDSFQETQYF
TRBD1	TRBV4-1	few	TRBJ2-3	TGCGCCAGCAGCCACGGACAGGGCGGATGGATGGGCACAGATACGCAGTATTTT	CASSHGQGGWMGTDTQYF
TRBD1	TRBV29-1	many	TRBJ1-2	TGCAGCGTTTCTACAGGGGTGGGCTACACCTTC	CSVSTGVGYTF
TRBD1	TRBV4-3	-	TRBJ2-1	TGCGCCAGCAGCCAGGCCGGGACAGGGGTCTACAATGAGCAGTTCTTC	CASSQAGTGVYNEQFF
TRBD2	TRBV7-2	-	TRBJ2-5	TGTGCCAGCAGCCGCGGGGGGGCAGGTCGAGAGACCCAGTACTTC	CASSRGGAGRETQYF
-	TRBV7-2	many	TRBJ2-3	TGTGCCAGCAGCTCGTGGACTGGAGATACGCAGTATTTT	CASSSWTGDTQYF
TRBD1	TRBV9	-	TRBJ1-5	TGTGCCAGCAGCAAACAGGGGAGGGACAATCAGCCCCAGCATTTT	CASSKQGRDNQPQHF
-	TRBV20-1	once	TRBJ2-5	TGCAGTGCCCCTGGGGGGGGCCGGGTTTTGGATGAGCAGTACTTC	CSAPGGGRVLDEQYF
TRBD1	TRBV29-1	many	TRBJ1-4	TGCAGCGTCCGCAACTTGGACAGGGGAAATCGAGAAAAACTGTTTTTT	CSVRNLDRGNREKLFF
-	TRBV7-2	many	TRBJ2-7	TGTGCCAGCAGCTTATCAGTATCTACCTACGAGCAGTACTTC	CASSLSVSTYEQYF
-	TRBV6-5	few	TRBJ1-2	TGTGCCAGCACCTGGGGGGGCTGGGGCTACACCTTC	CASTWGGWGYTF
TRBD2	TRBV4-3	-	TRBJ2-7	TGCGCCAGCAGCCAAGCGGGCAGGGAGGGCGAGCAGTACTTC	CASSQAGREGEQYF
-	TRBV29-1	-	TRBJ2-3	TGCAGCGTTGAGGACTGGGGCACAGATACGCAGTATTTT	CSVEDWGTDTQYF
TRBD2	TRBV20-1	-	TRBJ2-1	TGCAGTGCTAGAGGGAGGGGGAGCGGGAGCTACAATGAGCAGTTCTTC	CSARGRGSGSYNEQFF
-	TRBV7-3	-	TRBJ2-1	TGTGCCAGCAGCTTACCCCCCAGGAATGAGCAGTTCTTC	CASSLPPRNEQFF
-	TRBV6-6	few	TRBJ1-1	TGTGCCAGCAGTTACCTTACCACTGAAGCTTTCTTT	CASSYLTTEAFF
TRBD1	TRBV11-3	few	TRBJ2-1	TGTGCCAGCAGCTTCGGACAGGCCTACAATGAGCAGTTCTTC	CASSFGQAYNEQFF
TRBD1	TRBV9	few	TRBJ2-7	TGTGCCAGCAGCCCTGGACAGGGAACTCGCTCCTACGAGCAGTACTTC	CASSPGQGTRSYEQYF
TRBD1	TRBV12-3/TRBV12-4	-	TRBJ2-6	TGTGCCAGCAGCCCATACGGACAGGGGACGTCTGGGGCCAACGTCCTGACTTTC	CASSPYGQGTSGANVLTF
TRBD2	TRBV20-1	few	TRBJ2-1	TGCAGTGAGAGCGGGGGGGCCAACAATGAGCAGTTCTTC	CSESGGANNEQFF
TRBD1	TRBV7-8	few	TRBJ1-1	TGTGCCAGCAGCTTAAGACAGGGGCGGGACACTGAAGCTTTCTTT	CASSLRQGRDTEAFF
-	TRBV18	many	TRBJ1-5	TGTGCCAGCAGCCCAGGGGGCAATCAGCCCCAGCATTTT	CASSPGGNQPQHF
TRBD2	TRBV6-2/TRBV6-3	-	TRBJ2-7	TGTGCCAGCAGGCCCCTAGCGGGGGTTACCTACGAGCAGTACTTC	CASRPLAGVTYEQYF
-	TRBV7-3	few	TRBJ1-1	TGTGCCAGCAGCTTAATCTTTGGGACGGCCATGAACACTGAAGCTTTCTTT	CASSLIFGTAMNTEAFF
TRBD2	TRBV6-2/TRBV6-3	-	TRBJ2-3	TGTGCCAGCAGTTACAAGCGGGGGGCCTTCACAGATACGCAGTATTTT	CASSYKRGAFTDTQYF
TRBD2	TRBV6-5	few	TRBJ2-3	TGTGCCAGCAGTTACCGGACTAGCGGGGAATTCACAGATACGCAGTATTTT	CASSYRTSGEFTDTQYF
-	TRBV11-2	few	TRBJ1-1	TGTGCCAGCAGCTTAGGGGATAGAGCTTTCTTT	CASSLGDRAFF
TRBD1	TRBV4-1	few	TRBJ1-2	TGCGCCAGCAGCCAATGGACAGGGCCAATTAACTATGGCTACACCTTC	CASSQWTGPINYGYTF
TRBD1	TRBV4-1	-	TRBJ1-2	TGCGCCAGCAGGCCACAGGGGTCCTGGGGCTACACCTTC	CASRPQGSWGYTF
TRBD2	TRBV6-2/TRBV6-3	-	TRBJ2-1	TGTGCCAGCAGTTACTTATCTAGCGGGGGGGCCGTTTTGGTCCGCAATGAGCAGTTCTTC	CASSYLSSGGAVLVRNEQFF
-	TRBV28	-	TRBJ2-7	TGTGCCAGCAGTACCCATCGGGACGCTTCCTACGAGCAGTACTTC	CASSTHRDASYEQYF
TRBD2	TRBV4-1	-	TRBJ2-6	TGCGCCAGCAGCCAAGACTCGAGCGGGGTGTTGGTTGGGGCCAACGTCCTGACTTTC	CASSQDSSGVLVGANVLTF
-	TRBV7-2	-	TRBJ2-7	TGTGCCAGCAGCTTAGCTAGAACTAGCTCCTACGAGCAGTACTTC	CASSLARTSSYEQYF
-	TRBV5-1	few	TRBJ1-2	TGCGCCAGCAGCCGCGAACCGGGATCCTATGGCTACACCTTC	CASSREPGSYGYTF
-	TRBV9	-	TRBJ2-3	TGTGCCAGCAGCGTAGTCTTGGGTGTCGAAGATACGCAGTATTTT	CASSVVLGVEDTQYF
-	TRBV6-5	few	TRBJ1-2	TGTGCCAGCAGTTACTCTATTTGGGCTAACTATGGCTACACCTTC	CASSYSIWANYGYTF
-	TRBV28	-	TRBJ2-7	TGTGCCAGCAGTACCCACCGTCGATATCCCATATCCTACGAGCAGTACTTC	CASSTHRRYPISYEQYF
-	TRBV7-2	once	TRBJ2-7	TGTGCCAGCACCATAAATCGCGGCCGTTACGAGCAGTACTTC	CASTINRGRYEQYF
-	TRBV25-1	few	TRBJ1-2	TGTGCCAGCAGTGAGGAAGCCCCCGGGCAGGGCGGCTACACCTTC	CASSEEAPGQGGYTF
-	TRBV7-2	-	TRBJ1-5	TGTGCCAGCAGCTTAATCGGGGGATCGGGCAATCAGCCCCAGCATTTT	CASSLIGGSGNQPQHF
-	TRBV6-2/TRBV6-3	few	TRBJ1-2	TGTGCCAGCAGTGTGAGCCGTTACTATGGCTACACCTTC	CASSVSRYYGYTF
TRBD1	TRBV20-1	-	TRBJ1-5	TGCAGTGCCAACCCCGGACAGGGGGATCAGCCCCAGCATTTT	CSANPGQGDQPQHF
-	TRBV29-1	-	TRBJ2-3	TGCAGCGTTGGCGACGCCTGCACAGATACGCAGTATTTT	CSVGDACTDTQYF
TRBD1	TRBV9	-	TRBJ2-7	TGTGCCAGCAGCGCCGGACAGGACTCAACCTACGAGCAGTACTTC	CASSAGQDSTYEQYF
TRBD1	TRBV12-3/TRBV12-4	few	TRBJ1-1	TGTGCCAGCAGTGAACAGGGGGCTAACACTGAAGCTTTCTTT	CASSEQGANTEAFF
-	TRBV28	once	TRBJ2-7	TGTGCCAGCACCTTGACAGACGGCGGGCACGAGCAGTACTTC	CASTLTDGGHEQYF